The 10 T cell receptor beta chains presented below share a single source sample, sequenced in a study of blood T cell repertoires in COVID-19. Generated by immunoSEQ multiplex PCR, the TCRdb table keeps only in-frame clones and is missing some. The sample lists about 280,000 clones; roughly 86% were seen once. The sequencing sample was made of peripheral blood. These receptors originate from a woman in her twenties or thirties with COVID-19, enrolled during active disease.

This clone showed up just a few times. The chain has TRBV24-1 and TRBJ1-2; D ambiguous. CDR1 is KGHDR and CDR2 is SFDVKD in the germline V gene. The length of the CDR3 is 13 residues. V gave up 2 bases and J gave up 9 bases, with 12 bases separating them. The CDR3 protein is CATSDSPGGRYTF. The CDR3 DNA is TGTGCCACCAGTGATTCACCAGGTGGCCGCTACACCTTC.

This clone was observed once. The V gene is TRBV7-9, the J gene TRBJ1-2; D possibly corresponds to TRBD1 (5 bases). Trimming pared 5 bases from V and 8 bases from J, leaving 12 bases between. The CDR3 runs 12 residues. Looked up from germline, CDR1 is SEHNR and CDR2 is FQNEAQ (reference sequence). As DNA, the CDR3 is TGTGCCAGCAGCCTTGGGGGGGAAGGCTACACCTTC. It translates to CASSLGGEGYTF.

The V and J genes are TRBV5-1 and TRBJ2-1; 8 bases agree with TRBD1. The junction had 2 bases not matched to a gene; V was cut back by 3 bases and J by 0 bases. The CDR3 length is 15 residues. Germline V lookup: CDR1 SGHRS, CDR2 YFSETQ. CDR3 protein: CASSYGQGSYNEQFF. The DNA for the CDR3 is TGCGCCAGCAGCTACGGACAGGGCTCCTACAATGAGCAGTTCTTC.

The chain couples TRBV6-6 to TRBJ1-6; 8 bases align to TRBD1. Trimming removed 5 bases from V and 8 bases from J; junction bases left unmatched: 17. CDR3 size: 18 residues. The germline V gene encodes CDR1 MNHNY and CDR2 SVGAGI (reference sequence). Here the CDR3 DNA reads TGTGCCAGCAGTCCCCCGAGACAGGGGTACCCTTATGATTCACCCCTCCACTTT. Its protein is CASSPPRQGYPYDSPLHF.

The chain has TRBV19 and TRBJ1-1; D is perhaps TRBD1 (5 bases). The CDR3 extends over 9 amino acids. CDR1 and CDR2 from the germline V gene are LNHDA and SQIVND (reference sequence). The CDR3 here is CLQDPEAFF. As DNA, the CDR3 is TGTCTACAGGACCCTGAAGCTTTCTTT.

This chain connects TRBV4-1 to TRBJ1-1, with TRBD1 matching 10 bases. Germline V lookup: CDR1 MGHRA, CDR2 YSYEKL. CDR3 size: 16 residues. Unmatched junction bases numbered 11, after V lost 4 bases and J lost 6 bases. Here the CDR3 reads CASSLEIWGQGPEAFF. CDR3 bases: TGCGCCAGCAGCCTCGAGATCTGGGGACAGGGGCCTGAAGCTTTCTTT.

This sequence joins TRBV28 and TRBJ1-3; TRBD1 is a possible D gene (6 bases). The length of the CDR3 is 15 residues. Germline CDR1 and CDR2: MDHEN and SYDVKM. V lost 6 bases and J lost 0, with 12 bases in between. Here the CDR3 reads CASRAGALSGNTIYF. CDR3 nucleotides: TGTGCCAGCAGAGCGGGGGCCCTCTCTGGAAACACCATATATTTT.

V and J are TRBV4-1 and TRBJ1-5, with 7 bases lining up with TRBD1. V was clipped by 4 bases and J by 7 bases; unmatched bases: 7. This CDR3 region has 14 residues. Per the germline V gene, CDR1 is MGHRA and CDR2 is YSYEKL. The CDR3 sequence: CASSRGQVNQPQHF. The CDR3 DNA reads TGCGCCAGCAGCCGAGGACAGGTGAACCAGCCCCAGCATTTT.

V is TRBV5-1 and J is TRBJ2-3; the match to TRBD2 covers 7 bases. This CDR3 has 16 residues. CDR1 is SGHRS and CDR2 is YFSETQ in the germline V gene. Trimming at V came to 4 bases and at J to 4 bases, leaving 12 bases not matched to a gene. The CDR3 is CASSPRGDRVADTQYF. As DNA, the CDR3 is TGCGCCAGCAGCCCTCGGGGGGATAGGGTAGCAGATACGCAGTATTTT.

The sample holds a few counts of this clone. The V and J genes are TRBV30 and TRBJ2-5; tentative D call: TRBD2 (7 bases). CDR1 and CDR2 (germline): GTSNPN, SVGIG (reference sequence). CDR3 length: 13 amino acids. V shed 1 base and J shed 14 bases, with 20 bases lying between them. The CDR3 nucleotides read TGTGCCTGGAGTGAGGGGGGGAGGACTCCTCTCTACTTC. Protein: CAWSEGGRTPLYF.